The T cell receptor beta chain described here comes from a study of blood T cell repertoires in COVID-19. CDR1 is MNHEY and CDR2 is SMNVEV in the germline V gene (reference sequence). Trimming pared 3 bases from V and 8 bases from J, leaving 13 bases between. CDR3 length: 13 residues. TCRdb's copy holds only in-frame clones and misses some; the assay was immunoSEQ multiplex PCR. This sample has fewer than 450,000 clones; 87% occur once, and the top ten carry just under 6.5%. Sequencing was carried out using peripheral blood. The TCR sequence derives from a woman aged 50 to 60 with COVID-19, enrolled during active disease. The chain couples TRBV27 to TRBJ1-2; a weak D match, TRBD1 (5 bases). The CDR3 DNA reads as TGTGCCAGCAGTTTCGCAGGGATCGAGGGCTACACCTTC. It codes for CASSFAGIEGYTF.